This T cell receptor beta chain was sequenced for a study of cytomegalovirus exposure and HLA in healthy donors (dated by TCRdb to about 2017). With respect to the entire study: An earlier analysis of roughly 570 of the donors reported around 280 Gb of sequence data and about 120 million unique TCR beta sequences obtained from approximately 180 million T cells. In a later analysis, previously published TCR beta repertoires from roughly 710 donors were re-analyzed and high-resolution HLA genotyping was added so that TCR occurrence patterns could be studied. Using immunosequencing, the study profiled T cell repertoires from around 680 subjects and related those repertoires to cytomegalovirus serostatus. Every discovery cohort repertoire had been produced on one sequencing platform. Alongside the repertoire data, information on donor age, sex, ethnicity and CMV serostatus was compiled. Across approximately 400 genotyped donors of the cohort, an average of about 240,000 unique TCR beta nucleotide sequences per donor were sequenced, and 15% to 20% of those sequences were non-productive. Class I and class II HLA loci were covered by the typing at four-digit resolution. Of the 300 to 500 genotyped donors, roughly 80% were placed in the genetic ancestry cluster associated with self-reported Caucasian donors. An early release that covered fewer than 750 HLA-typed donors contained about 290 gigabases of sequencing data and 70 million to 100 million unique TCR sequences. In an earlier analysis of 500 to 650 of the donors, high-throughput TCR beta sequencing was used to judge whether each TCR beta V gene segment behaved as functional or pseudogenic. The aim of the study was to test whether cataloging public T cell receptors could identify signatures of past pathogen exposure. Roughly 5 DR-DQ haplotypes were handled as single units for association and clustering, since linkage in the cohort was strong. High-throughput TCR immunosequencing, statistical association of individual TCRs with disease status, and machine learning were combined to predict cytomegalovirus infection status. In the later analysis, no new phenotypic data were used to find candidate immune exposures; instead, reliance was placed on TCR beta sequences and their occurrence across donors. The number of donors typed differed by locus, with about 620-630 for A, B, C, DRB1 and DQB1, over 500 for DQA1, nearly 610 for DPA1, and some 470 for DPB1. Genome-wide SNP genotypes for about 65% of the 666 donors were used in a later genetic analysis, which treated that subset as a discovery cohort. Besides the first cohort of about 730 subjects, a separate validation cohort made up of roughly 120 different subjects was used. What the authors observed across the whole study: Linkage disequilibrium might explain the correlated functional status among segregating V segments, but an unknown experimental factor could not be ruled out. Some IMGT-functional V segments, including TRBV6-2 and TRBV6-3, could not be told apart with the 87-base-pair reads, so those segments were excluded. In an earlier analysis of 587 of the donors, most TCR beta V segments were observed in productive rearrangements about 87% or about 30% of the time, broadly matching IMGT annotations. V-gene and J-gene trimming of TCR beta chains was associated with a missense DCLRE1C variant in a later genetic analysis, and the association was replicated in an independent cohort. Three of the identified cytomegalovirus-associated TCR beta chains were confirmed in vitro to be specific for cytomegalovirus antigens. Most TCR sequences were observed very rarely across donors, whereas some public TCRs were present in many individuals. A later genetic analysis reported fewer N-insertions in productive TCRs among donors in an Asian-associated ancestry cluster than the 666-donor mean. Assigning TCR associations to individual alleles was difficult when HLA alleles, especially DR and DQ, strongly co-occurred. In this cohort, only TCR beta chains were sequenced, and detectable features were limited by the absence of alpha or paired-chain data. It was suggested by the authors that the approach could potentially be generalized to other disease states and immunological phenotypes. The classifier was reported to diagnose cytomegalovirus status with high specificity and sensitivity in both the original cohort and the validation cohort. The only immune exposure information available for the cohort was CMV serostatus. Most CMV-associated TCR beta chains appeared to be HLA-restricted in a later analysis, and the HLA associations seemed to be driven largely by CMV exposure. A further reported finding was that TCR beta sequences accurately predicted the HLA-A and HLA-B alleles for most subjects in the first cohort. The study gave a list of about 170 TCR beta chains associated with cytomegalovirus. In a later analysis, TCR association rates were found to vary across HLA loci, with the most associated TCRs seen for DRB1 alleles and the fewest for HLA-C alleles. The presence/absence analyses assumed that sequencing depth was roughly uniform across donors, and that assumption may not be true. A later analysis associated about 16,000 TCR beta sequences with specific HLA alleles at a false discovery rate of 0.05. A group of highly shared sequence variants was considered likely to be a technical artifact of the sequencing pipeline. In a later analysis, several top co-occurrence clusters were reported to appear linked to parvovirus B19, influenza, CMV and Epstein-Barr virus. In a later analysis, HLA-associated TCR beta chains were found to be more clonally expanded and to have lower generation probabilities than equally common non-associated chains. Seventeen rarely observed V segments, including chromosome 9 orphons, were excluded from the earlier analysis of 550 to 700 of the donors because counts were too low. Because HLA typing was missing for some donors at each locus, association tests included only the typed subset.

The cohort comprised 710 or so healthy bone marrow donors. At the time of sampling, all cohort members were nominally healthy, though unrecorded immune exposures were likely present. The donor was CMV seropositive and was included in the group of some 290 seropositive cohort members. Every donor gave a peripheral blood sample, and the peripheral blood mononuclear cells from that sample were used for TCR beta sequencing. The Qiagen DNeasy Blood Extraction Kit was used to extract genomic DNA from the blood cell samples. V sheds 5 bases and J sheds 9 bases, leaving 17 bases between their ends. CDR1 SGHTA and CDR2 FQGNSA are derived from the germline V gene. The CDR3 goes from the cysteine to the phenylalanine over 14 residues. Here the CDR3 DNA is all that survives: 42 bases in frame from base 1. Libraries were constructed by the immunoSEQ multiplex PCR assay. For the multiplex PCR, a mixture combining 60 forward primers for TCR Vbeta segments and 13 reverse primers for TCR Jbeta segments was used. Amplification of the CDR3 region of rearranged TCR beta genes was performed with a multiplex PCR assay on genomic DNA. The Illumina HiSeq System was used to sequence the amplified TCR beta libraries as 87-base-pair reads. Regarding the original processing steps: In a later analysis, tens of millions of unique TCR beta chains were counted across the 666 repertoires, and about 10 million of these chains were shared by at least two donors. To remove PCR and sequencing errors, raw reads were error-corrected and collapsed into unique sequences using a nearest-neighbor algorithm that merged closely related sequences. Alignment of CDR3 sequences to IMGT reference sequences was used to assign V, D and J gene segments. For a sequence to be retained, a match of at least six nucleotides to both a V gene segment and a J gene segment was required. Rearrangements were classified as productive when the CDR3 lacked stop codons and remained in frame with V and J, and all other rearrangements were classified as non-productive. Following IMGT convention, CDR3 was defined as the stretch from the second conserved V-encoded cysteine up to the conserved J-encoded phenylalanine. In an earlier analysis of more than 550 of the donors, sequences lacking an unambiguous match to a single V gene segment were excluded. In an earlier analysis of about 590 of the donors, a V segment was called functional when productive rearrangements were above 56.7%, and segregating when the standard deviation between donors exceeded 5%. A statistical classification framework was built for diagnosing cytomegalovirus status from the catalog of TCR beta chain sequences. A later analysis assigned V and J genes by comparing TCR nucleotide sequences with IMGT/GENE-DB human TR gene sequences. The TCRdist pipeline was used in a later analysis to assign CDR3 sequences and most-parsimonious VDJ recombination scenarios. A later analysis defined each TCR beta chain by its CDR3 amino acid sequence plus V-gene family, and excluded reads lacking a unique V-gene family. A later analysis removed 550 to 650 highly shared, low-generation-probability nucleotide sequences to deal with suspected cross-contamination and a sequencing artifact. In a later analysis, a clonal expansion index for each public chain was calculated from normalized within-repertoire ranks of inferred template counts. Generation probabilities in a later analysis came from a VDJ recombination model fitted to out-of-frame rearrangements, and those results were checked against IGoR. Hypergeometric tests were used in a later analysis to score TCR-TCR, TCR-HLA and TCR-CMV co-occurrence, with a repertoire-size bias correction applied to the TCR pairs. To estimate false discovery rates, a later analysis permuted the HLA or CMV assignments 20 times. In a later analysis, co-occurring TCRs were grouped with DBSCAN, and TCRdist sequence similarity was added when clustering was performed within HLA-allele-positive subsets. Repertoires with fewer than 30,000 or more than 120,000 public chains, plus five repertoires with anomalous nucleotide sharing, were excluded from co-occurrence clustering. This immuneACCESS table, as held by TCRdb, lists in-frame sequences with V and J called but not all clones. Of the missing ones, under half trace to an unresolved V gene in checked studies; the others have no known cause. That table supplies the V and J calls and clone size; D and trimming were determined from the DNA. In all, the sample holds 110,000 or so clones, and around 68% of those were seen once. The ten top clones hold 4% to 4.5% of the sample.

Points on this clone: Its antigen remains unidentified. One base away there is no much larger clone; base qualities are not given.

The chain was built from TRBV7-2 and TRBJ2-4; TRBD2 could be the D gene, as 6 bases match. The source is a woman aged 40 to 50 in good health and CMV-seropositive. Input material: PBMCs. The CDR3 has the sequence CASSPDLRGGIQYF. The sequenced DNA is TGTGCCAGCAGCCCTGACCTGAGGGGAGGCATTCAGTACTTC.